This paragraph covers one T cell receptor (beta chain) sequence. Antigen specificity is unknown. The entry originates in a study of blood T cells in healthy people across ages. Germline V CDR1 and CDR2: SGHAT, FQNNGV. CDR3 length: 14 amino acids. V gave up 5 bases and J gave up 4 bases; unmatched junction bases: 5. Study-level points and caveats: Older age went with lower TCR beta diversity per million T cells, in a roughly linear way. Not knowing donor CMV status may have confounded expanded clonotype changes.

A second PCR, run for about 6 to 11 cycles, used a sample-barcoded 5' primer plus a J-beta primer mix. Every sample produced at least 2.5 million CDR3-containing paired-end reads. One entry per CDR3 protein, called by TCRdb with MiXCR from the 5' RACE reads. The sample contains nearly 1 million distinct CDR3 sequences, 51% of which appear only once. This sequence joins TRBV11-2 and TRBJ2-5; 9 bases align to TRBD1. The clonotype comes from a woman in her sixties or seventies in good health. Sequenced material: blood. CDR3 bases: TGTGCCAGCAGCAACAGACAGGGGGGAGAGACCCAGTACTTC. It encodes CASSNRQGGETQYF.